This T cell receptor beta chain is drawn from a study of blood T cell repertoires in COVID-19. On the study more broadly: Sites across the United States, Italy and Spain contributed samples from acute and convalescent COVID-19. PBMCs, B-cell-depleted T cells, or T cells were the source of the cDNA or gDNA that made up the material.

The junction had 4 bases not matched to a gene; V was cut back by 6 bases and J by 4 bases. CDR3 size: 13 residues. Germline V gives CDR1 MDHEN, CDR2 SYDVKM. Participants, about 18 to 95 years old, spanned 24 US areas. Method: immunoSEQ multiplex PCR; TCRdb's copy keeps in-frame clones and lacks some. Here the sample spans about 310,000 clones, around 87% being singletons. This chain links TRBV28 with TRBJ1-1, with TRBD1 identical over 8 bases. The TCR was taken from a woman under 30 with acute COVID-19. The specimen was PBMCs or T cells enriched from blood (not recorded which). CDR3 sequence reads: CASSYRGGTEAFF. The CDR3 nucleotides are TGTGCCAGCAGCTACAGGGGGGGCACTGAAGCTTTCTTT.